What follows describes a single T cell receptor beta chain. Germline CDR1 GTSNPN, CDR2 SVGIG (reference sequence). The V end was cut by 8 bases, the J end by 7 bases, with 18 bases between. The CDR3 runs to 14 residues. This sample was taken from a study of blood T cells in healthy people across ages. Study background: With template switching, about one barcoded beta molecule was captured per two T cells.

Each donor was a healthy Caucasian individual from Russia, aged about 6 to 100. PBMCs, at least 7 million per sample, were isolated. A sample-barcoded 5' primer and a J-beta primer mix were used in a second PCR of roughly 7 to 11 cycles. Researchers report that a template-switch adaptor with 12 random nucleotides tagged each cDNA molecule. TCRdb re-called the 5' RACE reads with MiXCR, one entry per CDR3 protein. Here the sample spans more than 1.4 million distinct CDR3 sequences, approximately 42% being singletons. Sequencing was carried out using blood. This sequence was found in a woman aged 18-29 years in good health. The chain links TRBV30 to TRBJ1-6; TRBD1 is a possible D gene (5 bases). CDR3 in amino acids: CARGPPGNNSPLHF. The DNA for the CDR3 is TGTGCCCGGGGCCCTCCGGGGAACAATTCACCCCTCCACTTT.